This passage covers 32 T cell receptor beta chains from one sample sequenced in a study of T-cell reconstitution after alpha-beta-depleted transplantation in children. Unique molecular identifiers were incorporated during preparation of the TCRbeta library. TCRdb reprocessed the PCR reads with MiXCR, giving one entry per CDR3 protein. This sample has roughly 220,000 distinct CDR3 sequences, with roughly a tenth found just once. The material was PBMCs from the stem cell graft donor, obtained from the stem cell graft. These receptors originate from a human donor who donated a stem cell graft to a child with SCID.

This clonotype was seen many times. The chain uses TRBV4-1 and TRBJ2-7; a possible D gene is TRBD1 (6 bases). CDR1 is MGHRA and CDR2 is YSYEKL in the germline V gene. The CDR3 consists of 15 residues. The germline V and J ends were trimmed by 3 bases and 0 bases, with 12 bases remaining between them. In DNA form, the CDR3 reads TGCGCCAGCAGCCAGGGACAAATAAACTCCTACGAGCAGTACTTC. Protein: CASSQGQINSYEQYF.

In its sample, this clonotype was seen many times. V is TRBV7-2 and J is TRBJ2-1; possibly TRBD2 for D (5 bases). V was trimmed by 4 bases and J by 8 bases, leaving 15 bases between them. Per the germline V gene, CDR1 is SGHTA and CDR2 is FQGNSA. This CDR3 region has 14 residues. CDR3 bases: TGTGCCAGCAGCTCGGACTGGTTGTCGTATGAGCAGTTCTTC. Translating it yields CASSSDWLSYEQFF.

This clonotype was detected many times. This chain joins TRBV11-2 and TRBJ2-2, with D possibly being TRBD1 or TRBD2 (5 bases each). This CDR3 comprises 12 residues. Germline lookup yields CDR1 SGHAT and CDR2 FQNNGV. Deletions cut 5 bases from V and 6 bases from J, with 7 bases between. The CDR3 here is CASSRGAGELFF. Written as DNA, the CDR3 is TGTGCCAGCAGCCGGGGCGCCGGGGAGCTGTTTTTT. The complete variable domain, with remaining parts taken from reference TRBV11-2 and TRBJ2-2, reads EAGVAQSPRYKIIEKRQSVAFWCNPISGHATLYWYQQILGQGPKLLIQFQNNGVVDDSQLPKDRFSAERLKGVDSTLKIQPAKLEDSAVYLCASSRGAGELFFGEGSRLTVL.

This clonotype was seen many times. The chain has TRBV12-3 or TRBV12-4 and TRBJ1-5, with D tentatively TRBD1 (6 bases). This CDR3 comprises 16 residues. Deletions cut 2 bases from V and 2 bases from J, with 13 bases between. CDR3 sequence reads: CASSLLSGAGNQPQHF. The CDR3 DNA is TGTGCCAGCAGTTTATTGTCAGGGGCCGGCAATCAGCCCCAGCATTTT.

The chain has TRBV5-1 and TRBJ2-7, with TRBD2 as a possible D gene (6 bases). From germline, CDR1 is SGHRS and CDR2 YFSETQ. The V and J ends lost 7 bases and 3 bases respectively, with 14 bases between them. This CDR3 spans 13 amino acids. The CDR3 sequence is CASRLPGDYEQYF. CDR3 sequence (DNA): TGCGCCAGCCGGTTGCCGGGGGACTACGAGCAGTACTTC.

V gene TRBV20-1 combines with J gene TRBJ1-2; 10 bases fit TRBD1. The V gene end was trimmed by 3 bases and the J gene end by 2 bases; junction bases not matched to a gene: 3. CDR1 and CDR2 from the germline V gene are DFQATT and SNEGSKA (reference sequence). The CDR3 spans 14 residues. DNA for the CDR3: TGCAGTGCTAGGTCGGACAGGGGGAACTATGGCTACACCTTC. The encoded protein is CSARSDRGNYGYTF.

In regard to this clonotype: A junction boundary mismatches the germline segment, possibly from a read error. This sequence joins TRBV5-1 and TRBJ2-5; perhaps TRBD1 as D (7 bases). The CDR3 runs 14 residues. Per germline, CDR1 SGHRS and CDR2 YFSETQ. The CDR3 DNA follows: TGCGTCAGCAGCGCGGGACAGTACCAGGAGACCCAGTACTTC. This sequence encodes CVSSAGQYQETQYF. The whole variable domain, remainder taken from reference TRBV5-1 and TRBJ2-5, is KAGVTQTPRYLIKTRGQQVTLSCSPISGHRSVSWYQQTPGQGLQFLFEYFSETQRNKGNFPGRFSGRQFSNSRSEMNVSTLELGDSALYLCVSSAGQYQETQYFGPGTRLLVL.

This clonotype turned up a few times. The chain carries TRBV20-1 and TRBJ1-5; the D gene is possibly TRBD1 (5 bases). Germline V gene data show CDR1 as DFQATT and CDR2 as SNEGSKA (reference sequence). V lost 1 base and J lost 3, with 10 bases in between. CDR3 length: 14 amino acids. This CDR3 is CSARAGAFNQPQHF. In DNA form, the CDR3 reads TGCAGTGCTAGAGCTGGGGCCTTCAATCAGCCCCAGCATTTT.

This clonotype was recorded many times. The V call is TRBV5-5, the J call TRBJ2-5, with TRBD1 identical over 8 bases. The germline gives CDR1 SGHKS, CDR2 YYEKEE (reference sequence). The ends lost 0 bases at V and 4 bases at J; junction bases unmatched: 8. This CDR3 spans 16 amino acids. The CDR3 region is CASSLVSGGDGETQYF. Written as DNA, the CDR3 is TGTGCCAGCAGCTTGGTATCAGGGGGCGACGGAGAGACCCAGTACTTC.

This clonotype occurred many times. The chain links TRBV20-1 to TRBJ2-7; possible D gene TRBD1, 5 bases. Trimming removed 1 base from V and 1 base from J, with 8 bases in between. Germline CDR1 and CDR2: DFQATT and SNEGSKA (reference sequence). The CDR3 is 13 residues long. Here the CDR3 DNA reads TGCAGTGCTAGAGGGGGCAGGTCCTACGAGCAGTACTTC. It is translated as CSARGGRSYEQYF.

This clonotype was counted ten times or more. The gene calls are TRBV20-1 and TRBJ2-2; D uncertain. The V end was cut by 3 bases, the J end by 2 bases, with 16 bases between. CDR3 length: 16 residues. The germline V gene has CDR1 DFQATT and CDR2 SNEGSKA (reference sequence). This CDR3 reads CSARTTERPNTGELFF. The DNA for the CDR3 is TGCAGTGCTAGGACGACTGAGAGACCAAACACCGGGGAGCTGTTTTTT.

This clonotype was counted many times. The J gene is TRBJ1-4, the V gene TRBV5-1; TRBD1 aligns across 8 bases. This CDR3 contains 13 residues. The germline gives CDR1 SGHRS, CDR2 YFSETQ. Trimming removed 4 bases from V and 7 bases from J; junction bases left unmatched: 3. The CDR3, as DNA: TGCGCCAGCAGCAAAACAGGGGGTGAAAAACTGTTTTTT. Protein: CASSKTGGEKLFF.

This clonotype was found many times. The CDR3 sequence is CASSYEWVDGGFPYEQYF. CDR3 nucleotides: TGTGCCAGCAGTTATGAGTGGGTTGATGGTGGGTTCCCCTACGAGCAGTACTTC. This rearrangement joins TRBV6-5 to TRBJ2-7; D uncertain. Trimming cost V 3 bases and J 2 bases, with 23 bases left between them. CDR1 MNHEY and CDR2 SVGAGI come from the germline V gene. The CDR3 length is 18 residues.

This clonotype occurred many times. This chain connects TRBV20-1 to TRBJ2-7, with D possibly being TRBD1 or TRBD2 (5 bases each). Trimming took 7 bases from V and 0 from J, leaving 13 bases between them. This CDR3 has 13 residues. CDR1 and CDR2 from the germline V gene are DFQATT and SNEGSKA (reference sequence). The CDR3 nucleotides read TGCAGTGTGGGGCAGAGGGGCTCCTACGAGCAGTACTTC. This codes for CSVGQRGSYEQYF.

This clonotype came up many times. V is TRBV28 and J is TRBJ2-7; D is ambiguous. Germline CDR1 MDHEN, CDR2 SYDVKM. Trimming cost V 5 bases and J 5 bases, with 16 bases left between them. This CDR3 has 14 amino acids. The CDR3 is CASSIPITRHEQYF. CDR3 coding DNA: TGTGCCAGCAGTATCCCCATTACCCGTCACGAGCAGTACTTC.

At least ten counts were recorded for this clonotype. The chain combines TRBV29-1 with TRBJ2-5, with D perhaps matching TRBD1 (5 bases). V lost 3 bases and J 3 bases, leaving 11 bases between the germline ends. Germline loops: CDR1 SQVTM, CDR2 ANQGSEA. The CDR3 contains 13 residues. The CDR3 DNA is TGCAGCGTTGACCCAGGGATCGAAGAGACCCAGTACTTC. Translation gives CSVDPGIEETQYF.

This clonotype has ten or more counts. This chain links TRBV9 with TRBJ2-2; tentative D call: TRBD1 (6 bases). The CDR3 has 15 residues. CDR1 and CDR2 (germline): SGDLS, YYNGEE. The V end lost 2 bases, the J end lost 2 bases, and 10 bases lay between the germline ends. This CDR3 is CASSVQGSNTGELFF. Written as DNA, the CDR3 is TGTGCCAGCAGCGTGCAGGGGTCCAACACCGGGGAGCTGTTTTTT. Full variable domain (missing parts from reference TRBV9 and TRBJ2-2): DSGVTQTPKHLITATGQRVTLRCSPRSGDLSVYWYQQSLDQGLQFLIQYYNGEERAKGNILERFSAQQFPDLHSELNLSSLELGDSALYFCASSVQGSNTGELFFGEGSRLTVL.

A remark on this clonotype: A junction end diverges from the germline sequence, so it may reflect a read error. The chain links TRBV9 to TRBJ1-1; D is undetermined. The CDR3 has 17 amino acids. CDR1 and CDR2 (germline): SGDLS, YYNGEE. The CDR3 sequence: CASSVRPGIVAHTEALF. CDR3 bases: TGTGCCAGCAGCGTACGGCCGGGAATCGTGGCACACACTGAAGCTCTCTTT.

The table lists this clonotype with many counts. CDR3 protein: CSVEDYRKETQYF. The CDR3 DNA sequence: TGCAGCGTTGAAGATTACCGGAAAGAGACCCAGTACTTC. V gene TRBV29-1 combines with J gene TRBJ2-5; D gene uncertain. Germline-derived CDR1 and CDR2 are SQVTM and ANQGSEA. The CDR3 loop spans 13 amino acids. V dropped 0 bases and J dropped 3 bases, with 8 bases sitting between them.

There are many counts of this clonotype. The chain uses TRBV7-2 and TRBJ1-1, with 7 bases matching TRBD1. CDR3 length: 15 amino acids. Germline values: CDR1 SGHTA, CDR2 FQGNSA. V trimming: 2 bases; J trimming: 4 bases; junction bases outside the gene matches: 7. The CDR3, as DNA: TGTGCCAGCAGCTTACCAAGACAGGGTGTCACTGAAGCTTTCTTT. It translates to CASSLPRQGVTEAFF.

This clonotype was seen at least ten times. The gene calls are TRBV20-1 and TRBJ2-5, with a weak D call TRBD2 (7 bases). The germline V and J ends were trimmed by 1 base and 3 bases, with 18 bases remaining between them. Germline V lookup: CDR1 DFQATT, CDR2 SNEGSKA (reference sequence). This CDR3 spans 16 amino acids. This CDR3 is CSARVLGRGQEETQYF. The CDR3 DNA follows: TGCAGTGCTAGAGTCTTGGGGCGGGGGCAGGAAGAGACCCAGTACTTC.

This clonotype was counted ten times or more. The V gene is TRBV10-3, the J gene TRBJ2-2, with D possibly matching TRBD1 (5 bases). The CDR3 extends over 15 amino acids. CDR1 ENHRY and CDR2 SYGVKD come from the germline V gene. V dropped 4 bases and J dropped 0 bases, with 9 bases sitting between them. CDR3 DNA sequence: TGTGCCATCAGTGCGGACAATACGAACACCGGGGAGCTGTTTTTT. It encodes CAISADNTNTGELFF.

This clonotype showed up many times. The chain joins TRBV12-3 or TRBV12-4 to TRBJ2-5, with D unclear. The V and J ends lost 1 base and 4 bases respectively, with 13 bases between them. The CDR3 spans 15 residues. CDR3 in DNA: TGTGCCAGCAGTTTAGACAGCCCTCTGCGAGAGACCCAGTACTTC. The encoded protein is CASSLDSPLRETQYF.

This clonotype was counted ten times or more. The chain employs TRBV7-8 and TRBJ2-4, with D perhaps matching TRBD1 (6 bases). Germline V gene data show CDR1 as SGHVS and CDR2 as FQNEAQ. The CDR3 length is 15 residues. V was pared by 5 bases and J by 0 bases, with 11 bases between. CDR3 in amino acids: CASSAGGLAKNIQYF. The CDR3 DNA follows: TGTGCCAGCAGCGCTGGGGGCTTAGCCAAAAACATTCAGTACTTC.

This clonotype was observed at least ten times. The chain carries TRBV5-1 and TRBJ2-1; a possible D gene is TRBD2 (6 bases). The germline gives CDR1 SGHRS, CDR2 YFSETQ. CDR3 length: 14 amino acids. Trimming shortened V by 0 bases and J by 8 bases, and 12 bases separated the two germline ends. CDR3 bases: TGCGCCAGCAGCTTGGCCGGGAGCCCCCATGAGCAGTTCTTC. It is translated as CASSLAGSPHEQFF.

This clonotype appeared many times. The chain links TRBV29-1 to TRBJ2-7, with a tentative D call TRBD2 (6 bases). V lost 7 bases to trimming and J lost 3 bases, with 16 bases between them. The CDR3 totals 13 residues. Germline V gene data show CDR1 as SQVTM and CDR2 as ANQGSEA. The CDR3 loop is CSASRGTLYEQYF. The CDR3 DNA reads TGCAGCGCCTCCCGCGGGACCCTCTACGAGCAGTACTTC.

The rearrangement joins TRBV4-3 to TRBJ2-7; the D gene is possibly TRBD1 (5 bases). V lost 1 base and J 2 bases, leaving 18 bases between the germline ends. The CDR3 length is 17 residues. Germline V lookup: CDR1 LGHNA, CDR2 YSLEER. CDR3 in amino acids: CASSQGLLGQEPYEQYF. The CDR3 nucleotides are TGCGCCAGCAGCCAAGGGCTTCTTGGACAAGAGCCCTACGAGCAGTACTTC.

This clonotype was detected many times. This chain connects TRBV12-3 or TRBV12-4 to TRBJ1-1; D ambiguous. This CDR3 is built from 13 residues. Trimming removed 5 bases from V and 1 base from J, with 8 bases in between. DNA of the CDR3: TGTGCCAGCAGTGCTGCCGGGAACACTGAAGCTTTCTTT. It translates to CASSAAGNTEAFF.

This clonotype came up many times. The chain is built from TRBV30 and TRBJ1-2, with D unclear. Germline V gives CDR1 GTSNPN, CDR2 SVGIG (reference sequence). This CDR3 is built from 12 residues. V shed 1 base and J shed 1 base, with 4 bases lying between them. DNA of the CDR3: TGTGCCTGGAGTGGGGGTAACTATGGCTACACCTTC. It translates to CAWSGGNYGYTF.

This clonotype was recorded at least ten times. The gene calls are TRBV25-1 and TRBJ1-2, with D uncertain. The ends were cut back, 3 bases at V and 5 bases at J, with 7 bases in the middle. Germline V gives CDR1 MGHDK, CDR2 SYGVNS. CDR3 size: 12 residues. CDR3 sequence reads: CASSDSRYGYTF. CDR3 nucleotides: TGTGCCAGCAGTGACAGCCGGTATGGCTACACCTTC.

The J gene is TRBJ2-5, the V gene TRBV7-2; the D gene is possibly TRBD2 (6 bases). The CDR3 totals 14 residues. CDR1 SGHTA and CDR2 FQGNSA come from the germline V gene. V lost 5 bases and J lost 3, with 13 bases in between. The CDR3 region is CASSPGVHEETQYF. The CDR3 DNA sequence: TGTGCCAGCAGCCCGGGGGTACACGAAGAGACCCAGTACTTC.

V and J are TRBV18 and TRBJ2-7, with 13 nucleotides matching TRBD2. Germline trimming cut 3 bases from V and 6 bases from J; bases unmatched to any gene: 8. Germline V gives CDR1 KGHSH, CDR2 LQKENI. The CDR3 is 16 amino acids. CDR3 DNA: TGTGCCAGCTCACCTGGACTAGCGGGGGCCAAGCCCGAGCAGTACTTC. Residues: CASSPGLAGAKPEQYF.